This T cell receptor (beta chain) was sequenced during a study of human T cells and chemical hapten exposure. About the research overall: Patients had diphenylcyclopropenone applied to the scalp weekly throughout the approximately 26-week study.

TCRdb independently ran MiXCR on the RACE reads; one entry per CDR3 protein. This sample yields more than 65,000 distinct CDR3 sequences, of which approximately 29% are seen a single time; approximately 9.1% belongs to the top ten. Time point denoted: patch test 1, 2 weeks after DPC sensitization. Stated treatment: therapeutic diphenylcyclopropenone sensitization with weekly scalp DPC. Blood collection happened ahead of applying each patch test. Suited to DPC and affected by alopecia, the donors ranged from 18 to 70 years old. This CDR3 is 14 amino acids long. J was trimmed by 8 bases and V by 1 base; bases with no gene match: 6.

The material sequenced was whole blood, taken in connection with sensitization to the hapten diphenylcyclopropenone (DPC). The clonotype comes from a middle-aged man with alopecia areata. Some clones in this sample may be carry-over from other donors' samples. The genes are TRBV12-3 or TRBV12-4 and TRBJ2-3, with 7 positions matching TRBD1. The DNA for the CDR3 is TGTGCCAGCAGTTTAGGAACAGGGGAAGGTACGCAGTATTTT. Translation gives CASSLGTGEGTQYF.